The 24 T cell receptor beta chains presented below share a single source sample, sequenced in a study of lymphopenia after photon versus proton radiotherapy. Clones were sequenced by immunoSEQ multiplex PCR, and TCRdb holds only the in-frame ones, with some missing. The sample holds fewer than 70,000 clones, around 86% seen once. Sequences were derived from peripheral blood, sampled from a patient treated with proton-based radiotherapy. The receptors were gathered from an older man with esophageal cancer.

As concerns this clone: One end of the junction fails to match germline, which may point to a read error. The chain combines TRBV2 with TRBJ2-7, with TRBD2 matching 7 bases. Germline V gene sequence: CDR1 SNHLY, CDR2 FYNNEI. CDR3 length: 15 residues. The CDR3 DNA reads as TGTACCAGCAGTGAACCAAGCGGGAATCCCTACGAGCAGTACTTC. Protein product: CTSSEPSGNPYEQYF.

The CDR3 here is CASSIVGSTASPDTQYF. As DNA, the CDR3 is TGTGCCAGTAGTATAGTCGGGTCGACGGCTTCCCCAGATACGCAGTATTTT. The V call is TRBV19, the J call TRBJ2-3; D gene uncertain. Germline CDR1 and CDR2: LNHDA and SQIVND (reference sequence). The CDR3 has 17 residues. V lost 1 base and J lost 4, with 18 bases in between.

V gene TRBV6-6 combines with J gene TRBJ1-2; 7 bases are a match to TRBD1. The CDR3 has 14 amino acids. V gave up 6 bases and J gave up 7 bases; unmatched junction bases: 11. In germline, CDR1 is MNHNY, CDR2 SVGAGI (reference sequence). The CDR3, as DNA: TGTGCCAGCAGGGCAAAGACAGGGACTCGTGGCTACACCTTC. Amino acids: CASRAKTGTRGYTF.

The V gene is TRBV7-2, the J gene TRBJ1-5, with D maybe TRBD1 (6 bases). This CDR3 comprises 14 residues. The V gene lost 1 base and the J gene lost 6 bases, with 10 bases spanning the gap. Germline CDR1 and CDR2: SGHTA and FQGNSA. CDR3 in amino acids: CASSLVRGIQPQHF. The CDR3 DNA reads TGTGCCAGCAGCTTAGTTAGGGGGATTCAGCCCCAGCATTTT.

V gene TRBV9 combines with J gene TRBJ2-3; 12 positions agree with TRBD2. The CDR3 extends over 17 amino acids. The junction had 4 bases not matched to a gene; V was cut back by 0 bases and J by 2 bases. Germline assignment: CDR1 SGDLS and CDR2 YYNGEE. The CDR3 here is CASSVEASGRATDTQYF. The CDR3 bases are TGTGCCAGCAGCGTAGAGGCTAGCGGGAGGGCCACAGATACGCAGTATTTT.

This chain connects TRBV18 to TRBJ1-2; no reliable D call. The V gene lost 4 bases and the J gene lost 8 bases, with 17 bases spanning the gap. The germline V gene has CDR1 KGHSH and CDR2 LQKENI. The CDR3 extends over 14 amino acids. The CDR3 loop is CASSQAGSVDGYTF. In DNA, the CDR3 is TGTGCCAGCTCACAGGCAGGATCAGTGGACGGCTACACCTTC. The complete variable domain, with remaining parts taken from reference TRBV18 and TRBJ1-2, reads NAGVMQNPRHLVRRRGQEARLRCSPMKGHSHVYWYRQLPEEGLKFMVYLQKENIIDESGMPKERFSAEFPKEGPSILRIQQVVRGDSAAYFCASSQAGSVDGYTFGSGTRLTVV.

This CDR3 is CASSRSREFIYEQYF. In DNA, the CDR3 is TGTGCCAGCAGCCGCTCCCGGGAGTTTATTTACGAGCAGTACTTC. This sequence joins TRBV5-6 and TRBJ2-7, with a tentative D call TRBD2 (6 bases). V gave up 4 bases and J gave up 4 bases, with 18 bases separating them. Germline V lookup: CDR1 SGHDT, CDR2 YYEEEE. The length of the CDR3 is 15 residues.

The chain carries TRBV30 and TRBJ1-5; D not resolved. Deletions cut 1 base from V and 6 bases from J, with 10 bases between. Germline V CDR1 and CDR2: GTSNPN, SVGIG (reference sequence). This CDR3 region has 13 residues. DNA of the CDR3: TGTGCCTGGAGTGGAGGGTACGGTCAGCCCCAGCATTTT. It encodes CAWSGGYGQPQHF.

The rearrangement uses TRBV4-1 and TRBJ2-7; D is unclear. The CDR3 has 14 residues. CDR1 is MGHRA, CDR2 YSYEKL, per germline. V gave up 0 bases and J gave up 3 bases, with 9 bases separating them. CDR3 nucleotides: TGCGCCAGCAGCCAAGAACGGGCAGTCTACGAGCAGTACTTC. Translation gives CASSQERAVYEQYF.

The V gene is TRBV19, the J gene TRBJ1-2, with D maybe TRBD1 (5 bases). Germline V CDR1 and CDR2: LNHDA, SQIVND (reference sequence). Trimming cost V 5 bases and J 6 bases, with 10 bases left between them. The CDR3 has 12 residues. The CDR3 spells CASSARTHGYTF. The CDR3 nucleotides are TGTGCCAGTAGTGCCCGGACACATGGCTACACCTTC.

This chain uses TRBV6-5 with TRBJ2-7; the D call may be TRBD1 or TRBD2 (5 bases each). This CDR3 has 13 amino acids. V was cut by 2 bases and J by 6 bases, with 11 bases left in between. Germline CDR1 is MNHEY and CDR2 is SVGAGI. The CDR3 nucleotides read TGTGCCAGCAGTTACGCTGGGACCGGCGAGCAGTACTTC. Encoded protein: CASSYAGTGEQYF.

The chain carries TRBV6-6 and TRBJ1-2; D is undetermined. Germline V gives CDR1 MNHNY, CDR2 SVGAGI (reference sequence). CDR3 size: 12 residues. V shed 7 bases and J shed 5 bases, with 11 bases lying between them. The CDR3 loop reads CASTKSGYGYTF. In nucleotides, the CDR3 is TGTGCCAGCACAAAAAGCGGGTATGGCTACACCTTC.

This chain uses TRBV7-2 with TRBJ1-6, with D possibly matching TRBD1 (6 bases). CDR1 is SGHTA, CDR2 FQGNSA, per germline. The CDR3 is made up of 14 amino acids. Trimming cost V 1 base and J 15 bases, with 16 bases left between them. The CDR3 loop reads CASSLGGGGLVLHF. The CDR3 DNA reads TGTGCCAGCAGCTTAGGGGGAGGGGGATTGGTCCTCCACTTT. The complete variable domain, with remaining parts taken from reference TRBV7-2 and TRBJ1-6, reads GAGVSQSPSNKVTEKGKDVELRCDPISGHTALYWYRQSLGQGLEFLIYFQGNSAPDKSGLPSDRFSAERTGGSVSTLTIQRTQQEDSAVYLCASSLGGGGLVLHFGNGTRLTVT.

The J gene is TRBJ2-7, the V gene TRBV7-2, with a tentative D call TRBD2 (7 bases). V was pared by 1 base and J by 3 bases, with 16 bases between. CDR3 length equals 16 residues. Germline V lookup: CDR1 SGHTA, CDR2 FQGNSA. The CDR3, as DNA: TGTGCCAGCAGCTTAGTAGGCGGGGGCACCGGCTACGAGCAGTACTTC. Translated: CASSLVGGGTGYEQYF.

The V and J genes are TRBV6-5 and TRBJ1-2; 8 bases align to TRBD1. This CDR3 has 12 amino acids. The V gene end was trimmed by 5 bases and the J gene end by 6 bases; junction bases not matched to a gene: 2. CDR1 is MNHEY and CDR2 is SVGAGI in the germline V gene. The CDR3 region has the DNA TGTGCCAGCAGTCGGACAGGGCATGGCTACACCTTC. Its protein product is CASSRTGHGYTF.

This clone was counted a few times. J is TRBJ1-4 and V is TRBV18; the match to TRBD1 covers 7 bases. V lost 3 bases, J lost 3 bases, and 1 base stayed unmatched. This CDR3 contains 14 residues. The germline gives CDR1 KGHSH, CDR2 LQKENI. The DNA for the CDR3 is TGTGCCAGCTCACCCGGGACAGCTAATGAAAAACTGTTTTTT. Encoded protein: CASSPGTANEKLFF.

The rearrangement uses TRBV7-2 and TRBJ1-1; D not resolved. V lost 2 bases to trimming and J lost 2 bases, with 9 bases between them. This CDR3 has 14 amino acids. CDR1 is SGHTA, CDR2 FQGNSA, per germline. This CDR3 is CASSLLPENTEAFF. In DNA, the CDR3 is TGTGCCAGCAGCTTACTACCTGAAAACACTGAAGCTTTCTTT. Based on the CDR3 plus reference TRBV7-2 and TRBJ1-1, the full variable domain is GAGVSQSPSNKVTEKGKDVELRCDPISGHTALYWYRQSLGQGLEFLIYFQGNSAPDKSGLPSDRFSAERTGGSVSTLTIQRTQQEDSAVYLCASSLLPENTEAFFGQGTRLTVV.

The J gene is TRBJ2-5, the V gene TRBV19; 7 nucleotides match TRBD1. V dropped 4 bases and J dropped 5; count of bases not matched to a gene: 10. The CDR3 is made up of 15 amino acids. CDR1 is LNHDA and CDR2 is SQIVND in the germline V gene (reference sequence). The CDR3 DNA follows: TGTGCCAGTAGTACTCGCGGACAGGTGGGGGAGACCCAGTACTTC. Its translation is CASSTRGQVGETQYF.

By share of the sample, this clone is medium-sized (0.01 to 0.1%). J is TRBJ1-1 and V is TRBV14; no definite D call. CDR3 length: 15 residues. The V and J ends lost 1 base and 1 base respectively, with 10 bases between them. The germline V gene encodes CDR1 SGHDN and CDR2 FVKESK. CDR3 loop: CASSQVQVGNTEAFF. The CDR3 coding sequence is TGTGCCAGCAGCCAAGTTCAGGTGGGGAACACTGAAGCTTTCTTT.

V usage is TRBV27 and J usage is TRBJ2-3; D gene ambiguous. With 1 base removed from V and 0 bases from J, the gap between germline ends came to 5 bases. The germline V gene has CDR1 MNHEY and CDR2 SMNVEV (reference sequence). The CDR3 has 14 amino acids. CDR3 loop: CASSLLVSTDTQYF. The DNA for the CDR3 is TGTGCCAGCAGTTTATTGGTCAGCACAGATACGCAGTATTTT.

CDR3 DNA: TGTGCCACCAGCGGCGGGGTAAACTATGGCTACACCTTC. It is translated as CATSGGVNYGYTF. The chain uses TRBV15 and TRBJ1-2; D not certain. This CDR3 is built from 13 residues. The germline CDR1 and CDR2 sequences are LNHNV and YYDKDF (reference sequence). With 5 bases removed from V and 2 bases from J, the gap between germline ends came to 9 bases.

This sequence joins TRBV19 and TRBJ1-5; the D is unclear. Trimming took 7 bases from V and 0 from J, leaving 19 bases between them. The CDR3 sequence is 17 residues long. From germline, CDR1 is LNHDA and CDR2 SQIVND (reference sequence). CDR3 amino acids: CASKIRQASYSNQPQHF. DNA of the CDR3: TGTGCCAGTAAGATTCGGCAGGCGAGTTATAGCAATCAGCCCCAGCATTTT.

The V call is TRBV18, the J call TRBJ1-4; the D gene is possibly TRBD1 (5 bases). CDR3 length: 14 residues. Trimming removed 4 bases from V and 4 bases from J, with 10 bases in between. Per germline, CDR1 KGHSH and CDR2 LQKENI. CDR3 sequence: CASSQSQVNEKLFF. DNA for the CDR3: TGTGCCAGCTCACAGTCACAGGTTAATGAAAAACTGTTTTTT.

V usage is TRBV5-4 and J usage is TRBJ1-2; D may be TRBD1 (6 bases). Trimming removed 5 bases from V and 7 bases from J, with 15 bases in between. The CDR3 contains 13 residues. The germline V gene has CDR1 SGHNT and CDR2 YYREEE (reference sequence). The CDR3 protein is CASRGSGELGYTF. The CDR3 bases are TGTGCCAGCAGAGGATCAGGGGAGCTTGGCTACACCTTC.